Presented here are 10 T cell receptor beta chains from one specimen sequenced in a study of shared clonotypes between healthy human individuals. Sequencing was performed with immunoSEQ multiplex PCR; in TCRdb, only in-frame clones are kept and a portion is missing. The table records more than 2 million clones, around 93% of them present only once. Naive CD8 cells comprised CD45RO-negative, CCR7-positively selected cells, excluding terminally differentiated effector memory CD45RA+ cells. The sequenced material came from naive CD8+ T cells from PBMCs. The receptors originated from a man between 18 and 35 years old in good health. Some clones in this sample may be carry-over from other donors' samples.

The chain couples TRBV27 to TRBJ2-7; 10 positions match TRBD1. This CDR3 contains 16 residues. Germline V lookup: CDR1 MNHEY, CDR2 SMNVEV (reference sequence). The V and J ends lost 3 bases and 4 bases, in that order; junction bases with no gene match: 9. CDR3 sequence reads: CASSFQGTGVGYEQYF. The CDR3 DNA follows: TGTGCCAGCAGTTTTCAAGGGACAGGGGTTGGGTACGAGCAGTACTTC.

V and J are TRBV11-2 and TRBJ1-5; possible D gene TRBD1, 6 bases. Germline V gene lookup returns CDR1 SGHAT and CDR2 FQNNGV. The CDR3 is 15 residues long. Deletions cut 0 bases from V and 5 bases from J, with 11 bases between. The chain's CDR3 is CASSLEFTGYQPQHF. CDR3 in DNA: TGTGCCAGCAGCTTAGAGTTCACAGGGTATCAGCCCCAGCATTTT. The full variable domain, rest sourced from reference TRBV11-2 and TRBJ1-5, is EAGVAQSPRYKIIEKRQSVAFWCNPISGHATLYWYQQILGQGPKLLIQFQNNGVVDDSQLPKDRFSAERLKGVDSTLKIQPAKLEDSAVYLCASSLEFTGYQPQHFGDGTRLSIL.

V and J are TRBV6-6 and TRBJ2-1; 11 bases align to TRBD1. CDR3 length: 15 residues. V shed 2 bases, J shed 8 bases, and the junction held 5 bases outside the gene matches. Germline V gives CDR1 MNHNY, CDR2 SVGAGI (reference sequence). The CDR3 bases are TGTGCCAGCAGTTACGTGGACAGGGGGCGAGATGAGCAGTTCTTC. Translating it yields CASSYVDRGRDEQFF.

This sequence joins TRBV7-3 and TRBJ1-1; D is unclear. CDR3 length: 13 residues. Germline assignment: CDR1 SGHTA and CDR2 FQGTGA. V was clipped by 0 bases and J by 7 bases, with 9 bases between them. The CDR3 bases are TGTGCCAGCAGCTTAACGACACAGTTTGAAGCTTTCTTT. Its protein is CASSLTTQFEAFF.

This clone occurred once. V and J are TRBV11-1 and TRBJ2-1; D possibly uses TRBD1 or TRBD2 (5 bases each). The CDR3 covers 16 residues. The ends were cut back, 2 bases at V and 8 bases at J, with 19 bases in the middle. Germline CDR1 is SGHAT and CDR2 is FQDESV (reference sequence). The chain's CDR3 is CASSLIGAQSHDEQFF. The DNA of the CDR3 is TGTGCCAGCAGCTTAATCGGGGCTCAAAGTCATGATGAGCAGTTCTTC.

This chain connects TRBV15 to TRBJ2-7, with 7 bases identical to TRBD2. The CDR3 sequence is 14 residues long. CDR1 and CDR2 from the germline V gene are LNHNV and YYDKDF (reference sequence). Trimming removed 5 bases from V and 0 bases from J; junction bases left unmatched: 4. The CDR3 DNA follows: TGTGCCACCAGCGGGGGGGACGGCTCCTACGAGCAGTACTTC. Protein product: CATSGGDGSYEQYF. Together with reference TRBV15 and TRBJ2-7, the CDR3 gives the full variable domain: DAMVIQNPRYQVTQFGKPVTLSCSQTLNHNVMYWYQQKSSQAPKLLFHYYDKDFNNEADTPDNFQSRRPNTSFCFLDIRSPGLGDTAMYLCATSGGDGSYEQYFGPGTRLTVT.

The chain joins TRBV4-1 to TRBJ2-7, with D maybe TRBD2 (6 bases). CDR1 and CDR2 (germline): MGHRA, YSYEKL. V dropped 3 bases and J dropped 3 bases, with 12 bases sitting between them. The CDR3 loop spans 14 amino acids. DNA for the CDR3: TGCGCCAGCAGCCATAGCGGCAGGGTCTACGAGCAGTACTTC. Its translation is CASSHSGRVYEQYF.

The J gene is TRBJ2-5, the V gene TRBV21-1; TRBD2, the table's D call, was not compared with the DNA. TRBV21-1 is a pseudogene. The CDR3 covers 17 residues. The CDR3 coding sequence is TGTGCCAGCAGCAGGATAGAGAGCCCGGGGATCGCAGAGACCCAGTACTTC. Translating gives CASSRIESPGIAETQYF.

This clone was seen once. The V call is TRBV5-6, the J call TRBJ1-5; the D is unclear. In germline, CDR1 is SGHDT, CDR2 YYEEEE. Trimming cost V 6 bases and J 9 bases, with 16 bases left between them. The CDR3 extends over 13 amino acids. This chain's CDR3 is CASKDGPAGPQHF. In DNA form, the CDR3 reads TGTGCCAGCAAGGATGGCCCTGCGGGGCCCCAGCATTTT.

The chain employs TRBV7-9 and TRBJ2-1, with 8 bases aligning to TRBD2. Germline CDR1 SEHNR, CDR2 FQNEAQ (reference sequence). The junction had 3 bases not matched to a gene; V was cut back by 0 bases and J by 5 bases. The CDR3 extends over 15 amino acids. The CDR3 protein is CASSLAGGRNNEQFF. CDR3 in DNA: TGTGCCAGCAGCTTAGCAGGCGGGAGGAACAATGAGCAGTTCTTC.